The 30 T cell receptor beta chains presented below share a single source sample, sequenced in a study of cytomegalovirus exposure and HLA in healthy donors. Only in-frame clones appear in the TCRdb table, and some are missing; sequencing was by immunoSEQ multiplex PCR. The table records over 110,000 clones, 85% to 90% of them present only once. The specimen sequenced was PBMCs. The receptors stem from a man younger than 35 in good health and CMV-seropositive.

The chain joins TRBV7-8 to TRBJ2-3; D not certain. This CDR3 region has 13 residues. Trimming removed 2 bases from V and 3 bases from J, with 6 bases in between. Germline lookup yields CDR1 SGHVS and CDR2 FQNEAQ. CDR3 amino acids: CASSLYRTDTQYF. Here the CDR3 DNA reads TGTGCCAGCAGCTTATACAGAACAGATACGCAGTATTTT.

The chain couples TRBV28 to TRBJ1-1, with 8 bases identical to TRBD1. V trimming: 4 bases; J trimming: 7 bases; junction bases outside the gene matches: 14. This CDR3 region has 16 residues. Germline V gene data show CDR1 as MDHEN and CDR2 as SYDVKM. The CDR3 loop is CASSSNSRGRQGEAFF. The CDR3 DNA is TGTGCCAGCAGTTCGAACTCCAGGGGGCGCCAGGGTGAAGCTTTCTTT.

By proportion, this clone is medium-sized. This rearrangement joins TRBV29-1 to TRBJ1-2, with 7 bases fitting TRBD1. From germline, CDR1 is SQVTM and CDR2 ANQGSEA. With V trimmed by 6 bases and J by 6 bases, 4 bases remained unmatched. This CDR3 has 11 amino acids. CDR3 residues: CSVTGSDGYTF. The CDR3 bases are TGCAGCGTGACAGGGTCGGATGGCTACACCTTC. The whole variable domain, remainder taken from reference TRBV29-1 and TRBJ1-2, is SAVISQKPSRDICQRGTSLTIQCQVDSQVTMMFWYRQQPGQSLTLIATANQGSEATYESGFVIDKFPISRPNLTFSTLTVSNMSPEDSSIYLCSVTGSDGYTFGSGTRLTVV.

The chain employs TRBV27 and TRBJ2-1; 7 bases map to TRBD1. Germline V gene sequence: CDR1 MNHEY, CDR2 SMNVEV (reference sequence). J lost 7 bases, V lost 6 bases, and 6 bases had no gene match. The CDR3 is 13 amino acids. The CDR3 reads CASSWTGTNEQFF. DNA of the CDR3: TGTGCCAGCAGCTGGACAGGTACTAATGAGCAGTTCTTC.

The gene calls are TRBV27 and TRBJ1-1; TRBD1 agrees at 7 bases. Per the germline V gene, CDR1 is MNHEY and CDR2 is SMNVEV (reference sequence). Germline trimming cut 3 bases from V and 5 bases from J; bases unmatched to any gene: 6. This CDR3 is built from 14 residues. CDR3 region: CASSLNRGATEAFF. Here the CDR3 DNA reads TGTGCCAGCAGTTTGAACAGGGGAGCGACTGAAGCTTTCTTT.

This chain joins TRBV5-1 and TRBJ2-1; the match to TRBD2 covers 11 bases. Germline V gene data show CDR1 as SGHRS and CDR2 as YFSETQ. This CDR3 region has 16 residues. V dropped 4 bases and J dropped 2; count of bases not matched to a gene: 5. The CDR3 protein is CASSQTSGSAYNEQFF. The CDR3 DNA reads TGCGCCAGCAGCCAAACTAGCGGGAGCGCCTACAATGAGCAGTTCTTC.

The chain recombines TRBV11-2 with TRBJ2-1, with 9 nucleotides matching TRBD2. Germline V CDR1 and CDR2: SGHAT, FQNNGV. CDR3 length: 15 amino acids. Unmatched junction bases numbered 13, after V lost 7 bases and J lost 9 bases. This CDR3 reads CASTRTAGGRGEQFF. CDR3 bases: TGTGCCAGCACACGTACGGCGGGGGGGCGAGGTGAGCAGTTCTTC.

The chain has TRBV5-4 and TRBJ2-1, with a weak D call TRBD2 (5 bases). The V gene lost 0 bases and the J gene lost 0 bases, with 19 bases spanning the gap. Germline assignment: CDR1 SGHNT and CDR2 YYREEE (reference sequence). The CDR3 has 19 residues. The CDR3 DNA is TGTGCCAGCAGCTTGGCAGCGGTGGGCAGATTAAGCTCCTACAATGAGCAGTTCTTC. Translating it yields CASSLAAVGRLSSYNEQFF.

The CDR3, as DNA: TGTGCCAGCAGCTTCGGGACTAGCGGGGGCAATGAGCAGTTCTTC. Encoded protein: CASSFGTSGGNEQFF. The genes are TRBV7-9 and TRBJ2-1, with 14 bases identical to TRBD2. Germline-derived CDR1 and CDR2 are SEHNR and FQNEAQ (reference sequence). The length of the CDR3 is 15 residues. The J segment lost 6 bases and the V segment lost 3 bases, leaving 1 base of the junction unmatched. Supplemented by reference TRBV7-9 and TRBJ2-1, the full variable domain reads DTGVSQNPRHKITKRGQNVTFRCDPISEHNRLYWYRQTLGQGPEFLTYFQNEAQLEKSRLLSDRFSAERPKGSFSTLEIQRTEQGDSAMYLCASSFGTSGGNEQFFGPGTRLTVL.

The chain couples TRBV5-1 to TRBJ2-7, with D unclear. The CDR3 covers 14 residues. CDR1 is SGHRS, CDR2 YFSETQ, per germline. Trimming shortened V by 0 bases and J by 0 bases, and 7 bases separated the two germline ends. CDR3 sequence (DNA): TGCGCCAGCAGCTTGGCCCTGAGCTCCTACGAGCAGTACTTC. Protein sequence: CASSLALSSYEQYF.

The V and J genes are TRBV13 and TRBJ2-2; D is undetermined. V was cut by 3 bases and J by 5 bases, with 13 bases left in between. In germline, CDR1 is PRHDT, CDR2 FYEKMQ (reference sequence). The CDR3 contains 15 residues. The CDR3 DNA follows: TGTGCCAGCAGCTTCGACCAGGTTTCAACCGGGGAGCTGTTTTTT. Protein sequence: CASSFDQVSTGELFF.

The rearrangement joins TRBV4-1 to TRBJ1-2, with TRBD1 as a possible D gene (6 bases). V gave up 4 bases and J gave up 1 base, with 22 bases separating them. This CDR3 is built from 18 residues. The V gene's germline CDR1 is MGHRA and CDR2 YSYEKL. CDR3 nucleotide sequence: TGCGCCAGCAGCCTCCCCCGGGACACCCTAACCCTTAACTATGGCTACACCTTC. It translates to CASSLPRDTLTLNYGYTF.

V gene TRBV28 combines with J gene TRBJ2-5; D may be TRBD1 (5 bases). The ends were cut back, 1 base at V and 7 bases at J, with 19 bases in the middle. CDR3 length: 16 residues. The germline V gene has CDR1 MDHEN and CDR2 SYDVKM. CDR3 bases: TGTGCCAGCAGTTTATTATCTTTGGGGCAGGGTGGGACCCAGTACTTC. Translation: CASSLLSLGQGGTQYF.

This clone appeared many times. The CDR3 sequence is CASSYRTSGSLNEQFF. CDR3 DNA sequence: TGTGCCAGCAGTTACCGGACTAGCGGGAGTCTCAATGAGCAGTTCTTC. The chain carries TRBV6-5 and TRBJ2-1; 13 nucleotides match TRBD2. The CDR3 runs to 16 residues. Germline V gene data show CDR1 as MNHEY and CDR2 as SVGAGI. Trimming at V came to 2 bases and at J to 6 bases, leaving 4 bases not matched to a gene.

The J gene is TRBJ2-1, the V gene TRBV5-1; D gene unclear. Germline V gene lookup returns CDR1 SGHRS and CDR2 YFSETQ. V was pared by 2 bases and J by 9 bases, with 15 bases between. The CDR3 consists of 14 residues. Written as DNA, the CDR3 is TGCGCCAGCAGCTTAGGAATTGACAATGGTGAGCAGTTCTTC. Protein: CASSLGIDNGEQFF.

The CDR3 nucleotides are TGTGCCAGCAGCGTAGGCTCCGGGGGAACCGGGGAGCTGTTTTTT. Its translation: CASSVGSGGTGELFF. V is TRBV9 and J is TRBJ2-2, with D perhaps TRBD2 (6 bases). Trimming removed 0 bases from V and 5 bases from J, with 11 bases in between. Per germline, CDR1 SGDLS and CDR2 YYNGEE. The CDR3 length is 15 residues.

The rearrangement links TRBV6-9 to TRBJ1-2; D gene uncertain. This CDR3 has 13 amino acids. V dropped 2 bases and J dropped 5 bases, with 9 bases sitting between them. The germline V gene has CDR1 MNHGY and CDR2 SVAAGI. CDR3 sequence (DNA): TGTGCCAGCAGTTATCTGATAGTTTATGGCTACACCTTC. It codes for CASSYLIVYGYTF.

The genes are TRBV5-6 and TRBJ1-3, with TRBD1 matching over 8 bases. The CDR3 extends over 15 amino acids. J lost 1 base, V lost 2 bases, and 2 bases had no gene match. CDR1 and CDR2 from the germline V gene are SGHDT and YYEEEE. This CDR3 is CASSFGDRSGNTIYF. The CDR3 bases are TGTGCCAGCAGCTTTGGGGACAGGTCTGGAAACACCATATATTTT.

To note about this clone: The sample contains more than one DNA sequence encoding this CDR3. This rearrangement joins TRBV18 to TRBJ1-1, with D possibly matching TRBD1 (6 bases). The CDR3 is made up of 13 amino acids. V lost 2 bases, J lost 5 bases, and 9 bases lay in between. CDR1 and CDR2 (germline): KGHSH, LQKENI. CDR3 region: CASSPGRGTEAFF. The CDR3 DNA reads TGTGCCAGCTCACCAGGCAGGGGAACTGAAGCTTTCTTT.

V usage is TRBV5-6 and J usage is TRBJ1-2; 9 nucleotides agree with TRBD1. Germline V gene data show CDR1 as SGHDT and CDR2 as YYEEEE. CDR3 length equals 16 residues. The V gene end was trimmed by 4 bases and the J gene end by 8 bases; junction bases not matched to a gene: 15. CDR3 bases: TGTGCCAGCAGCAGTCCTACCTGGACAGGGGCGCGGGGCTACACCTTC. Amino acids: CASSSPTWTGARGYTF.

The chain carries TRBV5-1 and TRBJ2-3, with TRBD2 matching over 9 bases. Trimming removed 4 bases from V and 0 bases from J; junction bases left unmatched: 12. CDR1 is SGHRS, CDR2 YFSETQ, per germline. The CDR3 is made up of 18 amino acids. The CDR3 region is CASSMGLAGTLSTDTQYF. The CDR3 nucleotides read TGCGCCAGCAGCATGGGTCTAGCGGGGACCTTAAGCACAGATACGCAGTATTTT.

The rearrangement joins TRBV4-1 to TRBJ2-5, with 9 bases fitting TRBD1. Losses at the gene ends were 1 base for V and 3 bases for J; bases not matched to a gene: 24. The CDR3 covers 22 residues. Germline lookup yields CDR1 MGHRA and CDR2 YSYEKL. The CDR3 DNA sequence: TGCGCCAGCAGCCAAGTCCGGCCACTCAGGGGACAGGGAAGTTTCGGGAAAGAGACCCAGTACTTC. It encodes CASSQVRPLRGQGSFGKETQYF.

The rearrangement uses TRBV6-1 and TRBJ2-7; 9 nucleotides align to TRBD1. Germline V gene lookup returns CDR1 MNHNS and CDR2 SASEGT. With V trimmed by 2 bases and J by 3 bases, 5 bases remained unmatched. This CDR3 has 15 amino acids. The CDR3 region has the DNA TGTGCCAGCAGTGAACTTCCGGGACAGGGCTACGAGCAGTACTTC. Translating it yields CASSELPGQGYEQYF.

J is TRBJ2-7 and V is TRBV6-5, with D possibly matching TRBD2 (5 bases). V dropped 4 bases and J dropped 1 base, with 8 bases sitting between them. Germline V gives CDR1 MNHEY, CDR2 SVGAGI. The CDR3 runs 13 residues. This chain's CDR3 is CASSSPGSYEQYF. The CDR3 DNA reads TGTGCCAGCAGTTCCCCGGGATCCTACGAGCAGTACTTC.

The chain is built from TRBV7-9 and TRBJ2-7; perhaps TRBD2 as D (5 bases). V lost 5 bases to trimming and J lost 0 bases, with 14 bases between them. This CDR3 is 15 amino acids long. The germline V gene has CDR1 SEHNR and CDR2 FQNEAQ (reference sequence). The CDR3: CASSPTEGSSYEQYF. The DNA for the CDR3 is TGTGCCAGCAGCCCAACCGAAGGGAGCTCCTACGAGCAGTACTTC. The full variable domain, with the rest looked up from reference TRBV7-9 and TRBJ2-7, is DTGVSQNPRHKITKRGQNVTFRCDPISEHNRLYWYRQTLGQGPEFLTYFQNEAQLEKSRLLSDRFSAERPKGSFSTLEIQRTEQGDSAMYLCASSPTEGSSYEQYFGPGTRLTVT.

This clone was detected only a few times. The rearrangement links TRBV6-9 to TRBJ2-7; D gene unclear. The CDR3 spans 10 residues. Deletions cut 6 bases from V and 7 bases from J, with 7 bases between. The germline gives CDR1 MNHGY, CDR2 SVAAGI. Here the CDR3 reads CASSSLEQYF. The CDR3 DNA follows: TGTGCCAGCAGCTCCCTGGAGCAGTACTTC.

CDR3 nucleotides: TGCGCCAGCAGCGGGGACAGTCAATCCTACGAGCAGTACTTC. Protein product: CASSGDSQSYEQYF. The V call is TRBV10-2, the J call TRBJ2-7; 7 bases map to TRBD1. CDR1 WSHSY and CDR2 SAAADI come from the germline V gene. This CDR3 is 14 amino acids long. V was clipped by 6 bases and J by 1 base; unmatched bases: 6.

CDR3 sequence (DNA): TGTGCCAGCACTAGCGGGAGGCATTTATCAGATACGCAGTATTTT. Translating it yields CASTSGRHLSDTQYF. The V and J genes are TRBV7-8 and TRBJ2-3; TRBD2 agrees at 11 bases. The CDR3 covers 15 residues. Trimming removed 7 bases from V and 4 bases from J; junction bases left unmatched: 7. Germline assignment: CDR1 SGHVS and CDR2 FQNEAQ.

The chain is built from TRBV27 and TRBJ2-1; 9 bases align to TRBD1. Germline assignment: CDR1 MNHEY and CDR2 SMNVEV (reference sequence). The CDR3 is 17 residues long. With 3 bases clipped from V and 8 bases from J, the junction kept 14 bases outside the gene matches. This CDR3 is CASSFSVGDRVLDEQFF. The CDR3, as DNA: TGTGCCAGCAGTTTTAGTGTCGGGGACAGGGTGCTAGATGAGCAGTTCTTC.

The genes are TRBV18 and TRBJ1-2; TRBD1 is a possible D gene (5 bases). The CDR3 has 13 residues. The V gene's germline CDR1 is KGHSH and CDR2 LQKENI. Trimming left V 5 bases short and J 1 base short, with 8 bases between. The CDR3 sequence is CASSTDSNYGYTF. The CDR3 DNA follows: TGTGCCAGCTCAACAGACAGTAACTATGGCTACACCTTC.